This TCR beta chain came from a study of cytomegalovirus exposure and HLA in healthy donors. The germline V gene encodes CDR1 MNHNY and CDR2 SVGAGI (reference sequence). The CDR3 length is 14 residues. The V end was cut by 2 bases, the J end by 1 base, with 9 bases between. The PCR used 60 Vbeta and 13 Jbeta primers. TCRdb's table, derived via immunoSEQ multiplex PCR, lists solely in-frame clones and lacks some. Here the sample spans more than 150,000 clones, less than 90% being singletons. The receptor comes from a man aged 45-60 years in good health and CMV-seronegative. The specimen sequenced was PBMCs. The chain is built from TRBV6-6 and TRBJ2-7, with a possible D match to TRBD1 (5 bases). The CDR3 DNA follows: TGTGCCAGCAGTTACAGGGGCGAATCCTACGAGCAGTACTTC. Its translation: CASSYRGESYEQYF.